A single sample is the source of the 30 T cell receptor beta chains below, sequenced in a study of cytomegalovirus exposure and HLA in healthy donors. Use of 60 Vbeta and 13 Jbeta primers characterized the PCR. TCRdb's copy holds only in-frame clones and misses some; the assay was immunoSEQ multiplex PCR. The sample shows 150,000 to 200,000 clones, 85% of them seen only once. The sequenced material came from PBMCs. All receptors derive from a boy aged 2 to 10 in good health and CMV-seronegative.

V is TRBV5-1 and J is TRBJ1-1; no reliable D call. Trimming removed 4 bases from V and 2 bases from J, with 9 bases in between. The CDR3 is 13 residues long. Germline CDR1 SGHRS, CDR2 YFSETQ. CDR3 sequence: CASSANSNTEAFF. CDR3 coding DNA: TGCGCCAGCAGCGCCAACTCTAACACTGAAGCTTTCTTT. The full variable domain, its missing parts supplied by reference TRBV5-1 and TRBJ1-1, is KAGVTQTPRYLIKTRGQQVTLSCSPISGHRSVSWYQQTPGQGLQFLFEYFSETQRNKGNFPGRFSGRQFSNSRSEMNVSTLELGDSALYLCASSANSNTEAFFGQGTRLTVV.

This clone was counted between two and nine times. The chain employs TRBV27 and TRBJ2-7; 10 nucleotides line up with TRBD1. The CDR3 has 15 residues. J lost 4 bases, V lost 3 bases, and 6 bases had no gene match. CDR1 is MNHEY and CDR2 is SMNVEV in the germline V gene (reference sequence). CDR3 sequence reads: CASSFTGQGCYEQYV. The CDR3 DNA is TGTGCCAGCAGTTTTACGGGACAGGGGTGTTACGAGCAGTACGTC.

The chain links TRBV5-4 to TRBJ2-5, with D possibly TRBD2 on 6 matching bases. This CDR3 region has 14 residues. With 4 bases removed from V and 1 base from J, the gap between germline ends came to 11 bases. Looked up from germline, CDR1 is SGHNT and CDR2 is YYREEE (reference sequence). The CDR3 spells CASSNLATQETQYF. The CDR3 DNA reads as TGTGCCAGCAGCAACCTAGCGACCCAAGAGACCCAGTACTTC.

The V call is TRBV27, the J call TRBJ1-1, with D possibly matching TRBD1 (5 bases). Per germline, CDR1 MNHEY and CDR2 SMNVEV (reference sequence). Trimming pared 8 bases from V and 0 bases from J, leaving 13 bases between. The CDR3 runs to 14 residues. In DNA form, the CDR3 reads TGTGCCAGCCTCAGGGCGGGGTTGAACACTGAAGCTTTCTTT. This encodes CASLRAGLNTEAFF.

The genes are TRBV7-9 and TRBJ1-2, with D perhaps TRBD1 (5 bases). Germline V CDR1 and CDR2: SEHNR, FQNEAQ (reference sequence). This CDR3 spans 12 amino acids. Trimming took off 4 bases at V and 4 bases at J, with 7 bases between the two ends. The chain's CDR3 is CASSYDSYGYTF. In DNA, the CDR3 is TGTGCCAGCAGCTATGACAGCTATGGCTACACCTTC.

This sequence joins TRBV6-1 and TRBJ2-1, with TRBD1 identical over 9 bases. Germline trimming cut 0 bases from V and 6 bases from J; bases unmatched to any gene: 9. This CDR3 is built from 17 residues. The germline CDR1 and CDR2 sequences are MNHNS and SASEGT. The CDR3 region is CASSEAWDRDWANEQFF. As DNA, the CDR3 is TGTGCCAGCAGTGAAGCCTGGGACAGGGATTGGGCCAATGAGCAGTTCTTC.

This clone turned up a few times. CDR3 loop: CASSQPKRGIAKNIQYF. CDR3 in DNA: TGCGCCAGCAGCCAACCGAAGCGGGGAATAGCCAAAAACATTCAGTACTTC. The J gene is TRBJ2-4, the V gene TRBV4-1, with TRBD2 matching over 7 bases. The trim removed 2 bases at V and 0 bases at J, leaving 7 bases unmatched. CDR3 size: 17 residues. The germline CDR1 and CDR2 sequences are MGHRA and YSYEKL.

The genes are TRBV7-2 and TRBJ1-3, with D unclear. Trimming cost V 2 bases and J 0 bases, with 20 bases left between them. Per germline, CDR1 SGHTA and CDR2 FQGNSA. The CDR3 runs to 19 residues. The chain's CDR3 is CASSLLHSGIISSGNTIYF. The DNA of the CDR3 is TGTGCCAGCAGCTTATTGCACAGCGGAATTATCAGCTCTGGAAACACCATATATTTT.

As concerns this clone: The same CDR3 also results from other DNA sequences found in this sample. The chain couples TRBV28 to TRBJ2-5; 9 bases fit TRBD2. CDR1 is MDHEN, CDR2 SYDVKM, per germline. The V gene end was trimmed by 6 bases and the J gene end by 5 bases; junction bases not matched to a gene: 7. The CDR3 loop spans 14 amino acids. In DNA, the CDR3 is TGTGCCAGCAGCCTTAGCGGGGGAGGGGAGACCCAGTACTTC. It specifies CASSLSGGGETQYF.

The rearrangement links TRBV7-2 to TRBJ2-2, with D possibly being TRBD1 (6 bases). Germline assignment: CDR1 SGHTA and CDR2 FQGNSA. The CDR3 loop spans 16 amino acids. V lost 5 bases and J 0 bases, leaving 13 bases between the germline ends. As DNA, the CDR3 is TGTGCCAGCAGCCTCTGGACAGTACCGAACACCGGGGAGCTGTTTTTT. Its protein product is CASSLWTVPNTGELFF.

The chain has TRBV28 and TRBJ2-1; unclear D gene. The CDR3 extends over 13 amino acids. Trimming removed 5 bases at V and 5 bases at J, with 10 bases between. Germline V CDR1 and CDR2: MDHEN, SYDVKM. For the CDR3, the DNA is TGTGCCAGCAGTGCGGCAAACAACAATGAGCAGTTCTTC. Residues: CASSAANNNEQFF.

The V call is TRBV28, the J call TRBJ1-2; TRBD1 might be the D (5 bases). V lost 6 bases and J lost 5, with 19 bases in between. The V gene's germline CDR1 is MDHEN and CDR2 SYDVKM. There are 15 residues in the CDR3. DNA for the CDR3: TGTGCCAGCAGCCTTATCGGGATCGGGGGGTATGGCTACACCTTC. It encodes CASSLIGIGGYGYTF.

This clone is a singleton in its sample. The chain carries TRBV5-8 and TRBJ1-5; D is perhaps TRBD1 (5 bases). The V gene lost 2 bases and the J gene lost 3 bases, with 9 bases spanning the gap. This CDR3 has 14 residues. From germline, CDR1 is SGHTS and CDR2 YDEGEE. For the CDR3, the DNA is TGTGCCAGCAGCTTTGACAGCGTCAATCAGCCCCAGCATTTT. It codes for CASSFDSVNQPQHF.

V gene TRBV15 combines with J gene TRBJ1-5, with TRBD1 matching over 7 bases. Per germline, CDR1 LNHNV and CDR2 YYDKDF (reference sequence). V dropped 6 bases and J dropped 4; count of bases not matched to a gene: 6. The CDR3 length is 14 residues. CDR3 region: CATRDRWLNQPQHF. CDR3 sequence (DNA): TGTGCCACCAGGGACAGGTGGCTTAATCAGCCCCAGCATTTT.

The chain uses TRBV6-4 and TRBJ2-3; D unresolved. V was shortened by 0 bases and J by 2 bases, with 9 bases between the two germline ends. This CDR3 is built from 15 residues. Germline values: CDR1 MRHNA, CDR2 SNTAGT. This chain's CDR3 is CASSDSGRPTDTQYF. DNA for the CDR3: TGTGCCAGCAGTGACTCGGGCCGACCCACAGATACGCAGTATTTT.

This clone was seen a handful of times. The V gene is TRBV15, the J gene TRBJ2-3; 9 bases map to TRBD2. This CDR3 contains 17 residues. V lost 4 bases and J lost 2; bases outside the gene matches: 10. The germline CDR1 and CDR2 sequences are LNHNV and YYDKDF (reference sequence). CDR3 protein: CATSTGLALNPTDTQYF. The CDR3 DNA reads TGTGCCACCAGCACCGGACTAGCGCTAAATCCCACAGATACGCAGTATTTT.

The chain carries TRBV5-1 and TRBJ2-7, with 10 nucleotides matching TRBD1. The CDR3 extends over 17 amino acids. Germline V lookup: CDR1 SGHRS, CDR2 YFSETQ. The J segment lost 4 bases and the V segment lost 1 base, leaving 11 bases of the junction unmatched. The CDR3 is CASSLNPSGQGRYEQYF. In DNA form, the CDR3 reads TGCGCCAGCAGCTTGAATCCTTCGGGACAGGGGCGGTACGAGCAGTACTTC.

This clone occurred once. The chain combines TRBV6-6 with TRBJ2-3; 8 bases fit TRBD2. This CDR3 has 14 residues. V shed 10 bases, J shed 2 bases, and the junction held 8 bases outside the gene matches. CDR1 and CDR2 (germline): MNHNY, SVGAGI (reference sequence). This CDR3 is CATTREEDTDTQYF. The CDR3 DNA reads as TGTGCCACGACGCGGGAGGAAGACACAGATACGCAGTATTTT.

The chain joins TRBV27 to TRBJ2-2; TRBD2 is a possible D gene (5 bases). CDR3 length equals 15 residues. Per germline, CDR1 MNHEY and CDR2 SMNVEV (reference sequence). V was trimmed by 5 bases and J by 5 bases, leaving 15 bases between them. CDR3 in DNA: TGTGCCAGCAGTATTATGGCGGGTTGGACCGGGGAGCTGTTTTTT. It yields the protein CASSIMAGWTGELFF.

The genes are TRBV6-1 and TRBJ1-6; weak D call: TRBD1 (6 bases). V lost 1 base and J lost 4, with 14 bases in between. This CDR3 region has 17 residues. CDR1 is MNHNS and CDR2 is SASEGT in the germline V gene. CDR3 nucleotide sequence: TGTGCCAGCAGTGAAGGAGAGGGAGGGGGATATAATTCACCCCTCCACTTT. Its translation: CASSEGEGGGYNSPLHF.

This rearrangement joins TRBV18 to TRBJ1-4; D perhaps matches TRBD1 (6 bases). Trimming removed 3 bases from V and 6 bases from J, with 17 bases in between. Per germline, CDR1 KGHSH and CDR2 LQKENI. The CDR3 runs 16 residues. The CDR3 loop reads CASSPIDRPSDEKLFF. The CDR3 bases are TGTGCCAGCTCACCGATCGACAGGCCTTCGGATGAAAAACTGTTTTTT.

This rearrangement joins TRBV6-4 to TRBJ1-3, with a weak D call TRBD1 (5 bases). The CDR3 totals 15 residues. The germline CDR1 and CDR2 sequences are MRHNA and SNTAGT. V dropped 4 bases and J dropped 5 bases, with 15 bases sitting between them. The DNA for the CDR3 is TGTGCCAGCAGTGTTTCACATGACAGCCGAAACACCATATATTTT. Protein: CASSVSHDSRNTIYF.

The rearrangement links TRBV28 to TRBJ1-2, with D possibly being TRBD1 (5 bases). Germline CDR1 and CDR2: MDHEN and SYDVKM. V dropped 7 bases and J dropped 6 bases, with 21 bases sitting between them. CDR3 length: 15 residues. This chain's CDR3 is CASNKLGPGDHGYTF. DNA of the CDR3: TGTGCCAGCAACAAACTCGGCCCGGGGGACCATGGCTACACCTTC.

The CDR3 loop reads CATTDRKETQYF. CDR3 coding DNA: TGTGCCACCACGGACAGAAAAGAGACCCAGTACTTC. The J gene is TRBJ2-5, the V gene TRBV2, with D possibly matching TRBD1 (6 bases). Germline V CDR1 and CDR2: SNHLY, FYNNEI. This CDR3 contains 12 residues. Trimming removed 10 bases from V and 3 bases from J, with 12 bases in between.

The rearrangement uses TRBV4-1 and TRBJ1-6; perhaps TRBD1 as D (5 bases). The CDR3 consists of 14 residues. Germline CDR1 is MGHRA and CDR2 is YSYEKL. Trimming stripped 3 bases from V and 14 bases from J, with 17 bases between. The CDR3 region has the DNA TGCGCCAGCAGCCACCGACAGAACATCGGCGCCCTCCACTTT. Translating gives CASSHRQNIGALHF.

This chain links TRBV21-1 with TRBJ2-1; TRBD2 reflects the table's D call only, with no check against the DNA. TRBV21-1 is flagged as a pseudogene. This CDR3 is 18 amino acids long. The CDR3 DNA follows: TGTGCCAGCAGCAGAAAACCGGGACTAGCGGGAGGGCCCGATGAGCAGTTCTTC. The encoded protein is CASSRKPGLAGGPDEQFF.

The V call is TRBV6-1, the J call TRBJ2-1, with D uncertain. The germline CDR1 and CDR2 sequences are MNHNS and SASEGT. The CDR3 spans 13 residues. Trimming took 6 bases from V and 0 from J, leaving 6 bases between them. The CDR3 DNA reads as TGTGCCAGCAGGATCAGCTCCTACAATGAGCAGTTCTTC. Encoded protein: CASRISSYNEQFF.

This chain uses TRBV10-1 with TRBJ1-4; TRBD1 agrees at 8 bases. The CDR3 has 14 amino acids. The junction had 8 bases not matched to a gene; V was cut back by 6 bases and J by 8 bases. Germline CDR1 and CDR2: WNHNN and SYGVQD (reference sequence). Written as DNA, the CDR3 is TGCGCCAGCAGGATCGGACAGGGTGCCGAAAAACTGTTTTTT. It encodes CASRIGQGAEKLFF.

The rearrangement uses TRBV2 and TRBJ1-2, with D perhaps matching TRBD1 (6 bases). The length of the CDR3 is 13 residues. Deletions cut 6 bases from V and 4 bases from J, with 12 bases between. Germline V lookup: CDR1 SNHLY, CDR2 FYNNEI. The CDR3 bases are TGTGCCAGCAGGGATGGACAGTTCTATGGCTACACCTTC. This codes for CASRDGQFYGYTF.

This chain joins TRBV5-5 and TRBJ2-7, with 7 positions matching TRBD1. The germline CDR1 and CDR2 sequences are SGHKS and YYEKEE (reference sequence). V dropped 4 bases and J dropped 5; count of bases not matched to a gene: 24. The CDR3 extends over 19 amino acids. For the CDR3, the DNA is TGTGCCAGCAGCCGCTTTAGCACCATCCCAGGACAGGCACGGGACGAGCAGTACTTC. This translates into CASSRFSTIPGQARDEQYF.